The T cell receptor beta chain under discussion was sequenced for a study of T cells in Graves' hyperthyroidism and ophthalmopathy. This clonotype was detected ten times or more. V shed 5 bases, J shed 9 bases, and the junction held 13 bases outside the gene matches. The CDR3 loop spans 14 amino acids. Germline values: CDR1 SEHNR, CDR2 FQNEAQ (reference sequence). Using RNA transcripts as the source, TCR beta CDR3 regions were amplified. The TCR CDR3 first-round RT-PCR relied on the HTBI primer set. TCRdb itself ran the multiplex PCR reads through MiXCR, one entry per CDR3 protein. The data hold about 600,000 distinct CDR3 sequences, with more than 15% observed a single time. Each ophthalmopathy patient scored at least 3 on the Clinical Activity Score and at least 4 on NOSPECS grade, with duration under 3 months. Exclusion of patients followed from uncontrolled infection, other autoimmune disease, pregnancy or lactation. Diagnoses used clinical symptoms, serum thyroxine and TRAb, thyroid ultrasound and orbital computed tomography. Cells are PBMCs isolated from 10 ml of fresh blood.

The sequenced sample was blood. This chain links TRBV7-9 with TRBJ2-7; TRBD1 agrees at 7 bases. The receptor comes from a middle-aged woman with Graves' ophthalmopathy. This CDR3 is CASSPRQGHFGQYF. For the CDR3, the DNA is TGTGCCAGCAGCCCCCGACAGGGTCACTTCGGGCAGTACTTC.